Listed here are 26 T cell receptor beta chains from one sample, sequenced in a study of OX40 agonist ivuxolimab in advanced cancers. The assay was immunoSEQ multiplex PCR, and TCRdb's table has in-frame clones only and misses some. This table holds 71,000 or so clones, just over 90% found once. The material sequenced was CD4+ or CD8+ T cells sorted from blood, taken in a trial of the OX40 agonist ivuxolimab. The receptor source for this set is an adult with an advanced solid tumor such as melanoma, head and neck, liver or kidney cancer.

J is TRBJ2-3 and V is TRBV5-1, with unresolved D. V lost 3 bases, J lost 3 bases, and 14 bases lay in between. The CDR3 spans 15 residues. Germline CDR1 SGHRS, CDR2 YFSETQ. CDR3 residues: CASSSEPDSTDTQYF. The CDR3 DNA is TGCGCCAGCAGCTCCGAGCCCGACTCAACAGATACGCAGTATTTT.

With respect to this clone: Distinct nucleotide sequences in the sample also encode this CDR3. The chain is built from TRBV18 and TRBJ2-7; D is undetermined. From germline, CDR1 is KGHSH and CDR2 LQKENI. V was pared by 3 bases and J by 2 bases, with 5 bases between. The CDR3 consists of 12 residues. DNA for the CDR3: TGTGCCAGCTCACCCGGTGCCTACGAGCAGTACTTC. Translation: CASSPGAYEQYF.

The rearrangement links TRBV19 to TRBJ1-2; D may be TRBD1 (5 bases). Between the trimmed V and J ends, which lost 2 bases and 3 bases, there was a span of 10 bases. Germline-derived CDR1 and CDR2 are LNHDA and SQIVND (reference sequence). The CDR3 totals 14 residues. CDR3 coding DNA: TGTGCCAGTAGTATACCCGGGACTTACTATGGCTACACCTTC. It translates to CASSIPGTYYGYTF.

This sequence joins TRBV9 and TRBJ2-3; TRBD1 is a possible D gene (6 bases). The germline V and J ends were trimmed by 0 bases and 0 bases, with 23 bases remaining between them. The CDR3 totals 20 residues. Germline CDR1 and CDR2: SGDLS and YYNGEE. Here the CDR3 DNA reads TGTGCCAGCAGCGTAGAAACTCCCTCACCGGGACACGAAAGCACAGATACGCAGTATTTT. Translation gives CASSVETPSPGHESTDTQYF.

The V gene is TRBV19, the J gene TRBJ1-2; 8 bases line up with TRBD1. This CDR3 is 14 amino acids long. With 5 bases clipped from V and 6 bases from J, the junction kept 8 bases outside the gene matches. Germline CDR1 is LNHDA and CDR2 is SQIVND (reference sequence). DNA of the CDR3: TGTGCCAGTAGTGTCCCAACAGGGGGGGATGGCTACACCTTC. Translated: CASSVPTGGDGYTF.

The chain uses TRBV19 and TRBJ1-1; D remains unclear. V was pared by 4 bases and J by 0 bases, with 9 bases between. The length of the CDR3 is 14 residues. The germline V gene encodes CDR1 LNHDA and CDR2 SQIVND (reference sequence). CDR3 bases: TGTGCCAGTAGTAAAGGAGGAGTGAACACTGAAGCTTTCTTT. This translates into CASSKGGVNTEAFF.

The J gene is TRBJ2-2, the V gene TRBV7-2; TRBD2 aligns across 9 bases. The CDR3 runs to 16 residues. The germline gives CDR1 SGHTA, CDR2 FQGNSA. V lost 5 bases and J lost 5; bases outside the gene matches: 9. This CDR3 is CASSQLSGRGTGELFF. The CDR3 nucleotides read TGTGCCAGCAGCCAACTTAGCGGGAGAGGAACCGGGGAGCTGTTTTTT.

V usage is TRBV10-3 and J usage is TRBJ2-2, with D maybe TRBD2 (6 bases). The CDR3 length is 13 residues. Looked up from germline, CDR1 is ENHRY and CDR2 is SYGVKD. Trimming left V 10 bases short and J 7 bases short, with 16 bases between. The CDR3 DNA is TGTGCCACCGGGACTTCGGATTACGGGGAGCTGTTTTTT. It specifies CATGTSDYGELFF.

The chain recombines TRBV7-9 with TRBJ2-1, with 7 bases fitting TRBD2. The V gene's germline CDR1 is SEHNR and CDR2 FQNEAQ (reference sequence). V dropped 4 bases and J dropped 6; count of bases not matched to a gene: 9. This CDR3 comprises 15 residues. The CDR3 nucleotides read TGTGCCAGCAGCTCGGGTGGACTAGAGGTCAATGAGCAGTTCTTC. Its translation: CASSSGGLEVNEQFF.

V and J are TRBV7-2 and TRBJ2-3, with D maybe TRBD2 (6 bases). This CDR3 has 14 residues. Germline CDR1 reads SGHTA; CDR2 reads FQGNSA. Trimming removed 4 bases from V and 3 bases from J, with 11 bases in between. The CDR3: CASSSRLVTDTQYF. CDR3 bases: TGTGCCAGCAGCTCCCGACTAGTAACAGATACGCAGTATTTT.

CDR3 residues: CASSLLGYQETQYF. The CDR3 DNA is TGCGCCAGCAGCCTCCTAGGGTACCAAGAGACCCAGTACTTC. The chain links TRBV4-1 to TRBJ2-5; D gene uncertain. The germline V gene has CDR1 MGHRA and CDR2 YSYEKL. CDR3 length: 14 amino acids. Trimming left V 4 bases short and J 0 bases short, with 9 bases between.

The rearrangement joins TRBV19 to TRBJ2-5, with D possibly called TRBD1 or TRBD2 (5 bases each). V was shortened by 4 bases and J by 0 bases, with 12 bases between the two germline ends. The V gene's germline CDR1 is LNHDA and CDR2 SQIVND (reference sequence). The CDR3 loop spans 15 amino acids. The CDR3 loop is CASSTLGRNQETQYF. The CDR3 coding sequence is TGTGCCAGTAGTACCCTGGGACGGAACCAAGAGACCCAGTACTTC.

In its sample, this clone was seen once. The chain combines TRBV7-2 with TRBJ1-2; 8 nucleotides align to TRBD1. The CDR3 is 15 residues long. Germline V lookup: CDR1 SGHTA, CDR2 FQGNSA. V trimming: 3 bases; J trimming: 3 bases; junction bases outside the gene matches: 6. CDR3 protein: CASSFRQGWYYGYTF. CDR3 in DNA: TGTGCCAGCAGCTTTCGACAGGGGTGGTACTATGGCTACACCTTC.

CDR3 DNA sequence: TGCGCCAGCAGCCCCGGACAAACGACCTACGAGCAGTACTTC. This sequence encodes CASSPGQTTYEQYF. V is TRBV5-1 and J is TRBJ2-7; D perhaps matches TRBD1 (5 bases). The CDR3 has 14 residues. V lost 4 bases, J lost 2 bases, and 13 bases lay in between. Germline V gives CDR1 SGHRS, CDR2 YFSETQ.

In this sample, this clone turned up once. V and J are TRBV4-1 and TRBJ2-4; TRBD1 agrees at 7 bases. The CDR3 spans 15 residues. Germline V gene lookup returns CDR1 MGHRA and CDR2 YSYEKL. Unmatched junction bases numbered 10, after V lost 4 bases and J lost 7 bases. The CDR3 DNA is TGCGCCAGCAGCCCCTCGACAGGGATGGCGAACATTCAGTACTTC. Its protein is CASSPSTGMANIQYF.

The V call is TRBV7-2, the J call TRBJ1-5; the D gene is possibly TRBD1 (5 bases). The V gene lost 5 bases and the J gene lost 0 bases, with 11 bases spanning the gap. There are 15 residues in the CDR3. Germline CDR1 is SGHTA and CDR2 is FQGNSA. CDR3 in amino acids: CASSPRQNSNQPQHF. The CDR3 DNA sequence: TGTGCCAGCAGCCCCAGACAGAATAGCAATCAGCCCCAGCATTTT.

The V and J genes are TRBV7-9 and TRBJ1-2; tentatively, D is TRBD1 (6 bases). Germline values: CDR1 SEHNR, CDR2 FQNEAQ (reference sequence). This CDR3 comprises 16 residues. The V end was cut by 1 base, the J end by 7 bases, with 19 bases between. CDR3 residues: CASSLGQTGTSRGYTF. The CDR3 coding sequence is TGTGCCAGCAGCTTAGGCCAGACAGGCACAAGCCGTGGCTACACCTTC.

The genes are TRBV6-1 and TRBJ2-1, with 10 bases that match TRBD2. This CDR3 spans 15 amino acids. Germline V lookup: CDR1 MNHNS, CDR2 SASEGT. The J segment lost 8 bases and the V segment lost 6 bases, leaving 10 bases of the junction unmatched. DNA for the CDR3: TGTGCCAGCAGACCCTATGGGACTAGCGACGATGAGCAGTTCTTC. Residues: CASRPYGTSDDEQFF.

V is TRBV11-1 and J is TRBJ1-2; TRBD1 is a possible D gene (6 bases). CDR1 is SGHAT and CDR2 is FQDESV in the germline V gene (reference sequence). V was pared by 3 bases and J by 5 bases, with 13 bases between. The CDR3 covers 14 residues. The CDR3 sequence: CASSFVQGPYGYTF. The CDR3 nucleotides read TGTGCCAGCAGCTTCGTACAGGGACCGTATGGCTACACCTTC.

This clone was seen a few times. The chain recombines TRBV7-9 with TRBJ2-7; 11 nucleotides align to TRBD2. The ends lost 5 bases at V and 5 bases at J; junction bases unmatched: 2. Germline assignment: CDR1 SEHNR and CDR2 FQNEAQ (reference sequence). The CDR3 is 13 amino acids. CDR3 DNA: TGTGCCAGCAGCCCGGGACTAGCGGACGAGCAGTACTTC. It specifies CASSPGLADEQYF.

This clone was seen more than once but under ten times. The rearrangement uses TRBV7-6 and TRBJ2-1, with no clear D. From germline, CDR1 is SGHVS and CDR2 FNYEAQ. The CDR3 spans 12 residues. V was clipped by 1 base and J by 10 bases, with 8 bases between them. The CDR3 is CASSLGGSEQFF. CDR3 nucleotides: TGTGCCAGCAGCTTAGGAGGTTCGGAGCAGTTCTTC.

This clone has a single count. The chain has TRBV6-6 and TRBJ2-5; TRBD2 might be the D (6 bases). The CDR3 is 14 residues long. V dropped 3 bases and J dropped 6 bases, with 14 bases sitting between them. The germline V gene encodes CDR1 MNHNY and CDR2 SVGAGI (reference sequence). CDR3 sequence reads: CASSYDSGRQTQYF. CDR3 DNA sequence: TGTGCCAGCAGTTATGATAGCGGAAGGCAGACCCAGTACTTC.

This clone was counted once. The chain carries TRBV11-3 and TRBJ2-1, with D tentatively TRBD1 or TRBD2 (6 bases each). Trimming removed 4 bases at V and 7 bases at J, with 14 bases between. The CDR3 covers 14 residues. CDR1 and CDR2 (germline): SGHNT, YENEEA. The CDR3 sequence: CASSSTGAGNEQFF. Here the CDR3 DNA reads TGTGCCAGCAGCTCTACGGGGGCTGGAAATGAGCAGTTCTTC.

The chain carries TRBV9 and TRBJ2-3; 11 bases are shared with TRBD2. The CDR3 extends over 16 amino acids. The V gene's germline CDR1 is SGDLS and CDR2 YYNGEE. V lost 4 bases to trimming and J lost 2 bases; unmatched junction nucleotides: 6. DNA of the CDR3: TGTGCCAGCAGCCCGATAGCGGGAGGGCCCACAGATACGCAGTATTTT. It specifies CASSPIAGGPTDTQYF.

This sequence joins TRBV5-3 and TRBJ2-7; tentative D call: TRBD2 (6 bases). TRBV5-3 is identified as an open reading frame with a role that is uncertain. The CDR3 length is 15 residues. Trimming pared 1 base from V and 5 bases from J, leaving 16 bases between. The CDR3 coding sequence is TGTGCCAGAAGCTTGTGGGAGGCGGTTGAGAACGAGCAGTACTTC. It translates to CARSLWEAVENEQYF.

The J gene is TRBJ2-3, the V gene TRBV2, with D perhaps TRBD2 (6 bases). CDR1 and CDR2 (germline): SNHLY, FYNNEI. The CDR3 is made up of 15 amino acids. V dropped 7 bases and J dropped 6 bases, with 20 bases sitting between them. CDR3 region: CASNKLAGAPDTQYF. The CDR3 nucleotides read TGTGCCAGCAACAAACTAGCTGGGGCCCCGGATACGCAGTATTTT.